This TCR beta chain was recorded in a study of control samples from healthy donors and cancer patients. Sequencing was performed with immunoSEQ multiplex PCR; in TCRdb, only in-frame clones are kept and a portion is missing. The data show 150,000 or so clones, about 95% seen once. Per the germline V gene, CDR1 is LGHDT and CDR2 is YNNKEL (reference sequence). V was pared by 1 base and J by 3 bases, with 6 bases of the junction left unmatched. The CDR3 spans 15 residues. This clone showed up just once. Sample: PBMCs. The clonotype comes from a man aged 60 to 75 with colorectal cancer. The V gene is TRBV3-1 (or the pseudogene TRBV3-2), the J gene TRBJ2-7; 7 bases map to TRBD1. CDR3 nucleotides: TGTGCCAGCAGCCAAGTCGGGCAGGGGGACTACGAGCAGTACTTC. It encodes CASSQVGQGDYEQYF.